This T cell receptor beta chain is from a study of cytomegalovirus exposure and HLA in healthy donors. Broader study findings: Immune exposure information comprised only CMV serostatus. Specific recognition of CMV antigens was confirmed in vitro for a few chains (all CMV-associated). Both high specificity and high sensitivity reportedly marked the classifier's diagnosis of cytomegalovirus status.

Primers: 60 Vbeta forward and 13 Jbeta reverse. Assay: immunoSEQ multiplex PCR; the TCRdb copy retains only in-frame clones and omits some. The repertoire holds some 120,000 clones, approximately 80% seen once, with more than 8% in the top ten. Comments on this clone: Its antigen is not known.

The CDR3 has 16 amino acids. The V gene's germline CDR1 is LGHNA and CDR2 YNFKEQ. V shed 1 base and J 10 bases; nucleotides not matched to a gene: 13. The sample consisted of PBMCs. J is TRBJ1-2 and V is TRBV4-2; 9 bases are a match to TRBD1. This receptor was obtained from a man younger than 45 in good health and CMV-seropositive. CDR3 protein: CASSQVGGQGGGSYTF. CDR3 in DNA: TGTGCCAGCAGCCAAGTTGGGGGACAGGGCGGCGGGTCCTACACCTTC.